This T cell receptor beta chain was found in a study of PD-1 blockade in classical Hodgkin lymphoma. Study-level points and caveats: When set against healthy donors, newly diagnosed patients were reported to show lower baseline TCR diversity.

Every one of the patients relapsed after autologous stem cell transplantation (brentuximab vedotin exposure was variable). Patients had relapsed/refractory classical Hodgkin lymphoma with complete response, partial response or progressive disease as best response. Profiling relied on immunoSEQ multiplex PCR, and the TCRdb table lists in-frame clones only, not all of them. The sample contains about 58,000 clones, 85% to 95% of which appear only once. This clone was detected once. Its antigen is as yet unknown. This sequence originates from a human donor with classical Hodgkin lymphoma. The sample here was peripheral blood mononuclear cells (PBMCs), taken before the second cycle of nivolumab.

The CDR3 sequence is CASSGDRGIWDEQFF. DNA of the CDR3: TGTGCCAGCAGTGGGGACAGGGGGATTTGGGATGAGCAGTTCTTC. J is TRBJ2-1 and V is TRBV27, with TRBD1 matching over 11 bases. Unmatched junction bases numbered 8, after V lost 5 bases and J lost 8 bases. The CDR3 consists of 15 residues. Germline V CDR1 and CDR2: MNHEY, SMNVEV (reference sequence).